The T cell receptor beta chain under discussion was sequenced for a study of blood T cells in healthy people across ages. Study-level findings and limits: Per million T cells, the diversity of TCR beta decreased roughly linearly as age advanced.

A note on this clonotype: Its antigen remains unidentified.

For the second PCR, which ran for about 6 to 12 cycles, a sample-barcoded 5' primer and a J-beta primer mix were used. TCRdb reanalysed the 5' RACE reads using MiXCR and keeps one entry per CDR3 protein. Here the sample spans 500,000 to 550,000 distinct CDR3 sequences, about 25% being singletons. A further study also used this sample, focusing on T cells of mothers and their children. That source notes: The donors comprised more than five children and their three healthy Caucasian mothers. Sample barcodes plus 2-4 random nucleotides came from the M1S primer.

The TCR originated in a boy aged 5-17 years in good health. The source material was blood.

The CDR3 protein is CASSEFPPTHYEQYF. The CDR3 DNA reads TGTGCCAGCAGTGAATTTCCACCAACCCACTACGAGCAGTACTTC. The chain employs TRBV2 and TRBJ2-7; D gene uncertain. The CDR3 extends over 15 amino acids. Looked up from germline, CDR1 is SNHLY and CDR2 is FYNNEI. V shed 2 bases and J shed 3 bases, with 14 bases lying between them. Variable domain in full (rest from reference TRBV2 and TRBJ2-7): EPEVTQTPSHQVTQMGQEVILRCVPISNHLYFYWYRQILGQKVEFLVSFYNNEISEKSEIFDDQFSVERPDGSNFTLKIRSTKLEDSAMYFCASSEFPPTHYEQYFGPGTRLTVT.